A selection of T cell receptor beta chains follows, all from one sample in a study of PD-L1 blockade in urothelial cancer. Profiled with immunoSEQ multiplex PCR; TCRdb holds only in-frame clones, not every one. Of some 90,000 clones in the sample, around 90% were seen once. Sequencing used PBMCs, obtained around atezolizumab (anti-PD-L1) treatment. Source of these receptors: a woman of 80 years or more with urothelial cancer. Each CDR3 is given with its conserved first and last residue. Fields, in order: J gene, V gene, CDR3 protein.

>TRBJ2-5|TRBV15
CATSRDRGETQYF
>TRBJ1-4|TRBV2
CASSDRGRGKLFF
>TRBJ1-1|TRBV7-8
CASSLGTGVLTEAFF
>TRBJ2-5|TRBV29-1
CSVVSPRSSGTQYF
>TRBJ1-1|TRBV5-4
CASSVPGQGPTEAFF
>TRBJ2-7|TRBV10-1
CASSVPGQGEQYF
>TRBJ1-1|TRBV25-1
CASSEWGTGAAFF
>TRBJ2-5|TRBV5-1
CASSSALSGSQETQYF
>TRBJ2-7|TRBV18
CASSTAGTGDYEQYF
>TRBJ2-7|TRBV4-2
CASSLGTSGGPTKQYF
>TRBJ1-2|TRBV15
CATSRGGREDGYTF
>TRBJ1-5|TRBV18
CASSQGQGNQPQHF
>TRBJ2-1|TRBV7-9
CASSFFTGTGQGDEQFF
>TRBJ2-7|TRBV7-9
CASSLVGSASYEQYF
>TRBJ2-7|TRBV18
CASSPIQGTYEQYF
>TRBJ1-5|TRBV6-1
CASREGYSNQPQHF
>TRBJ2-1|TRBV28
CASVSASGNEQFF
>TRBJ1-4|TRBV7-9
CASSWPQGGDEKLFF
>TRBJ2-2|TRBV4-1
CASSQVKIAGEYTGELFF
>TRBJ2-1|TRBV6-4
CASTGSGTGGRNEQFF
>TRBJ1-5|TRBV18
CASSPSNSNQPQHF
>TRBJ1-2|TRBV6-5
CASSYSRGRGYTF
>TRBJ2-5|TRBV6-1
CASSGLEREGRQETQYF
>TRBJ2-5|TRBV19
CASNAGPGETQYF
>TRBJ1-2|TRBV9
CASSPSSSHGYTF
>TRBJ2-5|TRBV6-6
CASPWTTLPQETQYF
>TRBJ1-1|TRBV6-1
CASSESRTGGLGTEAFF
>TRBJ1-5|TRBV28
CASSMSFQPQHF
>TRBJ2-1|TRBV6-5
CASRLTGASEQFF
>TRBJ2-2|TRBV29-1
CSVGGQYTGELFF
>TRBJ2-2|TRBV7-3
CASSSRLAGDSGELFF
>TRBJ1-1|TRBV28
CASSFFRGPGTEAFF
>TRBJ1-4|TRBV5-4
CASSSQGVNEKLFF
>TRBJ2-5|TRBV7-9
CASSSTGKETQYF
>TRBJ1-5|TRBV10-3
CAISPGSGNQPQHF
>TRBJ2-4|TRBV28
CASSITRSGNIQYF
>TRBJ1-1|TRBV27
CASSLSSQGGYTEAFF
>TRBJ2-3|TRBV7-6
CASSLVYLTDTQYF
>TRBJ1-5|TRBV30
CAGARRGGPQHF
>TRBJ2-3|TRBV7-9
CASSLQASTDTQYF
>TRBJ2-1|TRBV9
CASSATSGRHNEQFF
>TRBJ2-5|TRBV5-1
CASSRASGSWETQYF
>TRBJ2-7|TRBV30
CAWRDSYEQYF
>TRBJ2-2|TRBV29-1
CSASGAGGRNTGELFF
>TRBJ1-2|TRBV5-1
CASSLGTGYYGYTF